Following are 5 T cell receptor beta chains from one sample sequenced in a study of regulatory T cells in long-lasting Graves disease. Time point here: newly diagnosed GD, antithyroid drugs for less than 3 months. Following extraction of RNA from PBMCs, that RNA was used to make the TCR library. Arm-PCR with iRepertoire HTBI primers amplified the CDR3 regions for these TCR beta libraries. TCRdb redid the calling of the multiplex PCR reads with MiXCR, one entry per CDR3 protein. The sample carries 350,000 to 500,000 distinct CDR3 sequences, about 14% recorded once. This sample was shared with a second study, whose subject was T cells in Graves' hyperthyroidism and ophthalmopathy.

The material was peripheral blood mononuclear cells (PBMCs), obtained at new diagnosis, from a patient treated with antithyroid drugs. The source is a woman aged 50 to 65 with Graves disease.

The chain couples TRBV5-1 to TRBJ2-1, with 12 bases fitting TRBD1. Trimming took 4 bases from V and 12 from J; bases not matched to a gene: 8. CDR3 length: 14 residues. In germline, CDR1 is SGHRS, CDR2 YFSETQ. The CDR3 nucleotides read TGCGCCAGCAGCCCGGGACAGGGGGCAGATGGGCAGTTCTTC. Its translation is CASSPGQGADGQFF. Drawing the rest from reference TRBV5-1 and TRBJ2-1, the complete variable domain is KAGVTQTPRYLIKTRGQQVTLSCSPISGHRSVSWYQQTPGQGLQFLFEYFSETQRNKGNFPGRFSGRQFSNSRSEMNVSTLELGDSALYLCASSPGQGADGQFFGPGTRLTVL.

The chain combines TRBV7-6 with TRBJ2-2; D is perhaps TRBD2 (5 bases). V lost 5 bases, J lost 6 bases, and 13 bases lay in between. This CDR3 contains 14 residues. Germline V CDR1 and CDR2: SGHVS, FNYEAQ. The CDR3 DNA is TGTGCCAGCAGCACCCGGAGGAGTTCCGGGGAGCTGTTTTTT. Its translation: CASSTRRSSGELFF.

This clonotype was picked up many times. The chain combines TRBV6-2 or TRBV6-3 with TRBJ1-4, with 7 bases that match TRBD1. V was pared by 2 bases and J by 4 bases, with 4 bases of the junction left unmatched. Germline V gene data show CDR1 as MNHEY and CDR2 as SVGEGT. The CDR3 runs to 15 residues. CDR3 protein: CASSYLTGINEKLFF. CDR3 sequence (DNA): TGTGCCAGCAGTTACCTGACAGGGATTAATGAAAAACTGTTTTTT.

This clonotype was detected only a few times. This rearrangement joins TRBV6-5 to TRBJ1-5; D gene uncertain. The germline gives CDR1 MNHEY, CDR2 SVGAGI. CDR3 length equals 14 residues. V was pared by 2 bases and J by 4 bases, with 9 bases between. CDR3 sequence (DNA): TGTGCCAGCAGTTACCCAAGCCCGAATCAGCCCCAGCATTTT. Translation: CASSYPSPNQPQHF.

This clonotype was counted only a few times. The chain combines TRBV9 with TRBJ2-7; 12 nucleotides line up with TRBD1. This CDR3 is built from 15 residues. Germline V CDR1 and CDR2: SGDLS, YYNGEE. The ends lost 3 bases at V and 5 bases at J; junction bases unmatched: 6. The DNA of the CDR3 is TGTGCCAGCAGCGAGGGGACAGGGGGCTTCAACGAGCAGTACTTC. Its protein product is CASSEGTGGFNEQYF.